The rows below give T cell receptor beta chains drawn from one sample of a study of OX40 agonist ivuxolimab in advanced cancers. Here immunoSEQ multiplex PCR was the method, and the copy in TCRdb shows in-frame clones only, minus some. The sample carries fewer than 65,000 clones, approximately 90% recorded once. The sample consisted of CD4+ or CD8+ T cells sorted from blood, taken in a trial of the OX40 agonist ivuxolimab. The source of these receptors is an adult with an advanced solid tumor such as melanoma, head and neck, liver or kidney cancer. Each CDR3 is given with its conserved first and last residue. A D gene is named only where the DNA matches it firmly. The size of a clone is reported for some rows only, either as once, few or many, or as a class for expanded clones.

>.|.|TRBV27|TRBJ1-5
TGTGCCAGCAGTTTATTTCGGTGGGACAATCAGCCCCAGCATTTT
CASSLFRWDNQPQHF
>.|.|TRBV5-6|TRBJ2-7
TGTGCCAGCAGCTTTTTGACTAACAGAGTAAACGAGCAGTACTTC
CASSFLTNRVNEQYF
>.|.|TRBV5-5|TRBJ2-3
TGTGCCAGCAGCTTGGGTTCAAATACGCAGTATTTT
CASSLGSNTQYF
>.|TRBD2|TRBV28|TRBJ2-7
TGTGCCAGCAGCCTCGGGGGGACGGCATACGAGCAGTACTTC
CASSLGGTAYEQYF
>.|.|TRBV5-1|TRBJ2-3
TGCGCCAGCAGCTTGATATCCTTAGATACGCAGTATTTT
CASSLISLDTQYF
>.|.|TRBV6-1|TRBJ2-6
TGTGCCAGCAGTGAAGAAGGAGGGGCCGGGGCCAACGTCCTGACTTTC
CASSEEGGAGANVLTF
>once|TRBD1|TRBV7-2|TRBJ1-2
TGTGCCAGCAGCTTAGAGGGGGCGCTTGGCTACACCTTC
CASSLEGALGYTF
>.|.|TRBV11-1|TRBJ2-1
TGTGCCAGCAGCTTAGAAGGGGGGTTCCACAATGAGCAGTTCTTC
CASSLEGGFHNEQFF
>.|.|TRBV7-2|TRBJ1-5
TGTGCCAGCAGCCTTGGATATAGCAATCAGCCCCAGCATTTT
CASSLGYSNQPQHF
>.|.|TRBV5-6|TRBJ2-7
TGTGCCAGCAGCTTGATAGTCCTCTACGAGCAGTACTTC
CASSLIVLYEQYF
>.|.|TRBV7-7|TRBJ2-5
TGTGCTAGCAGCTTAGGGCGGCAGGCCGGGCAGATGGAGACCCAGTACTTC
CASSLGRQAGQMETQYF